This T cell receptor (beta chain) was identified during a study of CD8 T cells in Susac syndrome. Germline V lookup: CDR1 LGHDT, CDR2 YNNKEL (reference sequence). CDR3 size: 13 residues. Study outcomes and limitations: A relatively small number of individuals underwent TCR sequencing and HLA analysis.

Random-hexamer reverse transcription was applied to roughly 0.5 to 1 ug RNA. The CDR3 of TCR beta was amplified by immunoSEQ multiplex PCR across 54 Vbeta and 13 Jbeta. TCRdb re-called the immunoSEQ multiplex PCR reads with MiXCR, one entry per CDR3 protein. The sample yields about 180,000 distinct CDR3 sequences, almost 96% seen once. With respect to this clonotype: Its cognate antigen is unknown. The junction and the germline gene differ at one end; a read error may be behind it.

The chain uses TRBV3-1 and TRBJ2-7; the D gene could be TRBD1 or TRBD2 (5 bases each). Sequenced material: CD4+ T cells from PBMCs. This TCR was recovered from a human donor with multiple sclerosis. This CDR3 reads CASSHSRGYEQYF. The CDR3 DNA reads as TGTGCCAGCAGCCATTCACGGGGCTACGAACAGTACTTC.